These 13 T cell receptor beta chains were all obtained from the same sample, sequenced in a study of vaccination and CD4 T cells after COVID-19. No cognate antigen is known for these TCRs. Sequencing of the DNA from cultured CD4+ T cells was carried out with the Oncomine TCR Beta short-read assay. TCRdb called the PCR reads again in MiXCR, with one record for every CDR3 protein. The table records about 21,000 distinct CDR3 sequences, approximately 38% of them present only once. The time point: late sampling 161 to 241 days after vaccination in three convalescent patients. As to treatment: roughly 11-day PBMC culture with coronavirus spike peptide pools or control peptides (ViraFEST assay). The sample here was CD4+ T cells from blood, cultured in vitro, taken about 7 months after SARS-CoV-2 vaccination. The receptors shown here come from a human donor who had recovered from COVID-19.

The J gene is TRBJ2-3, the V gene TRBV7-2; unclear D gene. In germline, CDR1 is SGHTA, CDR2 FQGNSA. V was shortened by 5 bases and J by 1 base, with 7 bases between the two germline ends. This CDR3 comprises 13 residues. CDR3 sequence reads: CASSGQRTDTQYF. CDR3 coding DNA: TGTGCCAGCAGCGGCCAGCGCACAGATACGCAGTATTTT.

This clonotype was counted only a few times. The genes are TRBV7-9 and TRBJ1-2; unclear D gene. This CDR3 is 13 amino acids long. The germline V gene encodes CDR1 SEHNR and CDR2 FQNEAQ (reference sequence). Trimming cost V 6 bases and J 8 bases, with 16 bases left between them. Here the CDR3 reads CASSPPNSPGYTF. CDR3 sequence (DNA): TGTGCCAGCAGTCCTCCCAACAGTCCAGGCTACACCTTC.

This rearrangement joins TRBV7-9 to TRBJ2-1; 7 bases agree with TRBD2. Trimming cost V 4 bases and J 7 bases; bases outside gene matches: 4. The CDR3 runs to 13 residues. Looked up from germline, CDR1 is SEHNR and CDR2 is FQNEAQ (reference sequence). CDR3 residues: CASSSTSVNEQFF. The CDR3 DNA is TGTGCCAGCAGCTCAACTAGCGTAAATGAGCAGTTCTTC.

This clonotype has a handful of counts. The chain links TRBV6-1 to TRBJ1-2, with TRBD1 as a possible D gene (5 bases). Trimming left V 2 bases short and J 8 bases short, with 12 bases between. CDR1 is MNHNS, CDR2 SASEGT, per germline. The CDR3 length is 13 residues. The CDR3 region has the DNA TGTGCCAGCAGTGAAACGCCAGGGTTCGGCTACACCTTC. Protein product: CASSETPGFGYTF.

This sequence joins TRBV28 and TRBJ2-5; D is possibly TRBD1 (5 bases). V was clipped by 2 bases and J by 5 bases, with 9 bases between them. Germline-derived CDR1 and CDR2 are MDHEN and SYDVKM. The CDR3 is made up of 13 amino acids. Here the CDR3 reads CASSLQGTETQYF. Written as DNA, the CDR3 is TGTGCCAGCAGTTTACAGGGCACGGAGACCCAGTACTTC.

This clonotype occurred a few times. This chain joins TRBV7-9 and TRBJ1-1; D is unresolved. The CDR3 has 13 residues. Germline assignment: CDR1 SEHNR and CDR2 FQNEAQ (reference sequence). The ends were cut back, 5 bases at V and 8 bases at J, with 15 bases in the middle. The chain's CDR3 is CASSQPARDEAFF. Written as DNA, the CDR3 is TGTGCCAGCAGCCAACCGGCTCGTGACGAAGCTTTCTTT.

The count of this clonotype is one. The chain is built from TRBV20-1 and TRBJ2-7, with a tentative D call TRBD2 (5 bases). This CDR3 has 16 amino acids. Trimming cost V 0 bases and J 0 bases, with 15 bases left between them. The germline gives CDR1 DFQATT, CDR2 SNEGSKA (reference sequence). Here the CDR3 reads CSARDYRTGSSYEQYF. The CDR3 nucleotides are TGCAGTGCTAGAGATTACCGGACGGGGAGCTCCTACGAGCAGTACTTC.

A few counts support this clonotype. The chain is built from TRBV20-1 and TRBJ2-3; tentative D call: TRBD2 (6 bases). The CDR3 extends over 14 amino acids. Trimming removed 6 bases at V and 0 bases at J, with 13 bases between. Germline V gene data show CDR1 as DFQATT and CDR2 as SNEGSKA (reference sequence). The CDR3 coding sequence is TGCAGTGCGAAACGAAGCGGGAGCACAGATACGCAGTATTTT. Its protein product is CSAKRSGSTDTQYF.

The chain employs TRBV20-1 and TRBJ1-5; D remains unclear. V was trimmed by 2 bases and J by 2 bases, leaving 19 bases between them. Germline CDR1 DFQATT, CDR2 SNEGSKA (reference sequence). The CDR3 extends over 17 amino acids. CDR3: CSARPPLGPIRNQPQHF. CDR3 coding DNA: TGCAGTGCTAGACCCCCGCTCGGACCCATTCGCAATCAGCCCCAGCATTTT.

The genes are TRBV28 and TRBJ2-7; weak D call: TRBD1 (6 bases). The CDR3 extends over 12 amino acids. Trimming took 6 bases from V and 5 from J, leaving 11 bases between them. Germline V gives CDR1 MDHEN, CDR2 SYDVKM. CDR3 in DNA: TGTGCCAGCAGATACAGGGACCACGAGCAGTACTTC. Translation: CASRYRDHEQYF.

The rearrangement joins TRBV7-9 to TRBJ2-3; no reliable D call. V lost 1 base to trimming and J lost 9 bases, with 8 bases between them. This CDR3 has 12 residues. Germline loops: CDR1 SEHNR, CDR2 FQNEAQ (reference sequence). The CDR3 DNA sequence: TGTGCCAGCAGCTTAGACGTACAAACGCAGTATTTT. Amino acids: CASSLDVQTQYF.

The CDR3: CASSYTGGSNQPQHF. The DNA for the CDR3 is TGTGCCAGCAGTTATACAGGGGGGAGCAATCAGCCCCAGCATTTT. The chain joins TRBV6-5 to TRBJ1-5, with TRBD1 matching 8 bases. CDR1 is MNHEY, CDR2 SVGAGI, per germline. CDR3 size: 15 residues. With V trimmed by 3 bases and J by 1 base, 2 bases remained unmatched.

The CDR3: CASSLTPSGGYTF. CDR3 DNA: TGTGCCAGCAGCCTCACCCCCTCGGGTGGCTACACCTTC. V and J are TRBV6-1 and TRBJ1-2, with D unclear. Germline loops: CDR1 MNHNS, CDR2 SASEGT. Trimming pared 6 bases from V and 7 bases from J, leaving 15 bases between. This CDR3 comprises 13 residues.